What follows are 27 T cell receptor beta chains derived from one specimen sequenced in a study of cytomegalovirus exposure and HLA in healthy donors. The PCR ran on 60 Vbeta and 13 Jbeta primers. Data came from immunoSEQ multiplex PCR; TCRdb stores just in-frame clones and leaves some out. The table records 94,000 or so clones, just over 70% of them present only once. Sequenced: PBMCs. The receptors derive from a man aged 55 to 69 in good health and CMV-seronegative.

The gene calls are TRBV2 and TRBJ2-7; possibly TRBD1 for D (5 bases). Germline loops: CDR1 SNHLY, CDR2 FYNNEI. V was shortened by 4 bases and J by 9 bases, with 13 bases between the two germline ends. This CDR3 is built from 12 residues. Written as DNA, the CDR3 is TGTGCCAGCAGTGTTTCAGGGCTGAGGCAGTACTTC. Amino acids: CASSVSGLRQYF.

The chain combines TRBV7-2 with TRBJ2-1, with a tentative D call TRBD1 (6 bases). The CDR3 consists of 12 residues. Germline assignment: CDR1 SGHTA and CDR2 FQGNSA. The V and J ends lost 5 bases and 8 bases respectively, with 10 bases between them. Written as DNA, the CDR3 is TGTGCCAGCAGCGCAACAGGGCATGAGCAGTTCTTC. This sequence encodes CASSATGHEQFF.

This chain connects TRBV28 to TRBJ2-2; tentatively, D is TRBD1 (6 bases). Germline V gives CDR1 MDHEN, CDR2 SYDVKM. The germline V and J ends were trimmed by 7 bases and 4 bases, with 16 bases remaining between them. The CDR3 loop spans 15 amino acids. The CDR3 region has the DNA TGTGCCAGCATGGGTTCAGGGGCCTCCACCGGGGAGCTGTTTTTT. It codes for CASMGSGASTGELFF.

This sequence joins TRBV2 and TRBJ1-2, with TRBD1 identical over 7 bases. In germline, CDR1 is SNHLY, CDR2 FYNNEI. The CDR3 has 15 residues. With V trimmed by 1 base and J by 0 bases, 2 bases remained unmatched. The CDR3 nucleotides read TGTGCCAGCAGTGAAGAGGGGGCCCCTAACTATGGCTACACCTTC. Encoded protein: CASSEEGAPNYGYTF.

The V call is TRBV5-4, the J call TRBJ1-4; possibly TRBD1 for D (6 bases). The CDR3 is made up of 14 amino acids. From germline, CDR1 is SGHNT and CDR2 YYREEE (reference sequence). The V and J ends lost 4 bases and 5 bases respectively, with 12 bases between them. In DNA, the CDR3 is TGTGCCAGCAGCCCGGGGACACTGAATGAAAAACTGTTTTTT. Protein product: CASSPGTLNEKLFF.

CDR3 nucleotides: TGTGCCAGCTCACCACCTAGGCAGGGGGCTGAAGAGCAGTACTTC. Translation gives CASSPPRQGAEEQYF. This chain uses TRBV18 with TRBJ2-7; 8 nucleotides line up with TRBD1. In germline, CDR1 is KGHSH, CDR2 LQKENI. The CDR3 is made up of 15 amino acids. V was pared by 0 bases and J by 7 bases, with 8 bases of the junction left unmatched.

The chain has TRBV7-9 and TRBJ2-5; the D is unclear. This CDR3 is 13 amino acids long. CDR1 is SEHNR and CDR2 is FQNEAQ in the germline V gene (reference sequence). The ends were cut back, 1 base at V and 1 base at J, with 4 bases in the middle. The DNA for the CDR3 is TGTGCCAGCAGCTTAGGGAGCCAAGAGACCCAGTACTTC. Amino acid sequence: CASSLGSQETQYF.

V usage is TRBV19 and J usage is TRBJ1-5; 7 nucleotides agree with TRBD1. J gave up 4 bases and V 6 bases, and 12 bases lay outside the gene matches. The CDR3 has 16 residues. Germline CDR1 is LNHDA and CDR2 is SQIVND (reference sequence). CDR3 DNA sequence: TGTGCCAGTAGCTATGCTGGACAGGCGCGGAATCAGCCCCAGCATTTT. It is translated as CASSYAGQARNQPQHF. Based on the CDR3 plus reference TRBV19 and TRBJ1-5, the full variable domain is DGGITQSPKYLFRKEGQNVTLSCEQNLNHDAMYWYRQDPGQGLRLIYYSQIVNDFQKGDIAEGYSVSREKKESFPLTVTSAQKNPTAFYLCASSYAGQARNQPQHFGDGTRLSIL.

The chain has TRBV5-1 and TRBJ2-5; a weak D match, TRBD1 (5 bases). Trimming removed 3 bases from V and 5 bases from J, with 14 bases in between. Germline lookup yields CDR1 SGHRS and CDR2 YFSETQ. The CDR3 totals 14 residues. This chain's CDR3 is CASSWGGSGETQYF. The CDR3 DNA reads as TGCGCCAGCAGCTGGGGCGGTTCCGGGGAGACCCAGTACTTC.

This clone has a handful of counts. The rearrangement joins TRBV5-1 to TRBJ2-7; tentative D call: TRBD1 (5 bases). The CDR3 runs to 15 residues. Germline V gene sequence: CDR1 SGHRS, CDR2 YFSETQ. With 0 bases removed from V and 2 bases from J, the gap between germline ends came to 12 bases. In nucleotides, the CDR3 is TGCGCCAGCAGCTTGGCCAGTGGACAAACCTACGAGCAGTACTTC. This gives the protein CASSLASGQTYEQYF. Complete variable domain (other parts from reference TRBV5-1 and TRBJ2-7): KAGVTQTPRYLIKTRGQQVTLSCSPISGHRSVSWYQQTPGQGLQFLFEYFSETQRNKGNFPGRFSGRQFSNSRSEMNVSTLELGDSALYLCASSLASGQTYEQYFGPGTRLTVT.

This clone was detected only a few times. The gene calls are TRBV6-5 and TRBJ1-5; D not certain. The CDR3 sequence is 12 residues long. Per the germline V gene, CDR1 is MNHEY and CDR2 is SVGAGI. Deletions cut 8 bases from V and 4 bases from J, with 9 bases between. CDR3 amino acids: CASSTHNQPQHF. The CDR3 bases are TGTGCCAGCTCCACACATAATCAGCCCCAGCATTTT.

CDR3 sequence reads: CASSQATGSGGNTEAFF. CDR3 DNA: TGTGCCAGCAGCCAGGCGACGGGGTCGGGAGGGAACACTGAAGCTTTCTTT. The chain joins TRBV4-2 to TRBJ1-1, with unresolved D. Trimming removed 3 bases at V and 1 base at J, with 18 bases between. Germline CDR1 is LGHNA and CDR2 is YNFKEQ. The CDR3 loop spans 17 amino acids.

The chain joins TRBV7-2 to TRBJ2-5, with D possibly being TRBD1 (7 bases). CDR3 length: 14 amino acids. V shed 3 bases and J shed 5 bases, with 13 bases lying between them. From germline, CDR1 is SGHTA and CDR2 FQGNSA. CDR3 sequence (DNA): TGTGCCAGCAGCTTGTTACAGGGGAGGGAGACCCAGTACTTC. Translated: CASSLLQGRETQYF.

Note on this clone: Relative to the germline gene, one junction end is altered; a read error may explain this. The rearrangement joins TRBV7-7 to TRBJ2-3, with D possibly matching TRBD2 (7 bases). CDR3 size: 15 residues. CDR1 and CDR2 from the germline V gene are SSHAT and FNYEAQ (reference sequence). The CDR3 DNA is TGTGCTAGCAGCATCAAGGGGGGGGCTGAAGATACGCAGTATTTT. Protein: CASSIKGGAEDTQYF. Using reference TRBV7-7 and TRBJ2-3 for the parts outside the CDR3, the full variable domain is GAGVSQSPRYKVTKRGQDVTLRCDPISSHATLYWYQQALGQGPEFLTYFNYEAQPDKSGLPSDRFSAERPEGSISTLTIQRTEQRDSAMYRCASSIKGGAEDTQYFGPGTRLTVL.

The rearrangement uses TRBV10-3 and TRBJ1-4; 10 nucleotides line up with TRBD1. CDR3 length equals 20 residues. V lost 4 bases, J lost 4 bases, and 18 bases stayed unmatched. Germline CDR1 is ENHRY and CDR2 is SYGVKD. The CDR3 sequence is CAISGDSDRGLFTLNEKLFF. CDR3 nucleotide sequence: TGTGCCATCAGTGGGGATTCAGACAGGGGGCTTTTTACTCTTAATGAAAAACTGTTTTTT.

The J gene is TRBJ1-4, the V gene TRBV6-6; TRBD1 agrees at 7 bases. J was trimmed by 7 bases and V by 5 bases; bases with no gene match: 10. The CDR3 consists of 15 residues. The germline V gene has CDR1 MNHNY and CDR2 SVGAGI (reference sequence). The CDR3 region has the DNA TGTGCCAGCAGTCTACGGACAGGTTCTAGTGAAAAACTGTTTTTT. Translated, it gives CASSLRTGSSEKLFF.

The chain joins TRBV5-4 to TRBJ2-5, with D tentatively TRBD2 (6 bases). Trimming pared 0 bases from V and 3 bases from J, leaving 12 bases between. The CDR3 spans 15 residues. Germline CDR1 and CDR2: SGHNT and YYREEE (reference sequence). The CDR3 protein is CASSLESVAEETQYF. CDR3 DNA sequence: TGTGCCAGCAGCTTGGAGTCTGTAGCGGAAGAGACCCAGTACTTC.

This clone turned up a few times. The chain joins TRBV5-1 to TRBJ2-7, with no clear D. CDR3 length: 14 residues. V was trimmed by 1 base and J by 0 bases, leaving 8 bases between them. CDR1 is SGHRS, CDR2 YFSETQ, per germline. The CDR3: CASSLRSASYEQYF. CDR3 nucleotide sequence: TGCGCCAGCAGCTTGCGCAGTGCCTCCTACGAGCAGTACTTC. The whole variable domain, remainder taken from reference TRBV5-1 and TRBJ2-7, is KAGVTQTPRYLIKTRGQQVTLSCSPISGHRSVSWYQQTPGQGLQFLFEYFSETQRNKGNFPGRFSGRQFSNSRSEMNVSTLELGDSALYLCASSLRSASYEQYFGPGTRLTVT.

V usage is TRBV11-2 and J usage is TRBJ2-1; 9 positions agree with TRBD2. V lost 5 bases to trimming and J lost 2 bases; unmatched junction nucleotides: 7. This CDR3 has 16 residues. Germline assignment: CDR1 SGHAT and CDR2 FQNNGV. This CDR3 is CASSLASGNPYNEQFF. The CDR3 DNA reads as TGTGCCAGCAGCCTGGCTAGCGGGAACCCCTACAATGAGCAGTTCTTC.

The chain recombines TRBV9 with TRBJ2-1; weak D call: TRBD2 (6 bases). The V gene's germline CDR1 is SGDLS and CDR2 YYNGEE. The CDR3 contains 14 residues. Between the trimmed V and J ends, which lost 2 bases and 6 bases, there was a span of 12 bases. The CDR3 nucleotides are TGTGCCAGCAGCGTCGGGCCGGAGGGCAATGAGCAGTTCTTC. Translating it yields CASSVGPEGNEQFF.

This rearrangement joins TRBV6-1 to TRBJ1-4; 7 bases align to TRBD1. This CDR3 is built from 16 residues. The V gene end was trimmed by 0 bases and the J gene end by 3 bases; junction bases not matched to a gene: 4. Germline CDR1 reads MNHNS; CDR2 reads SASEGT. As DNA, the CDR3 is TGTGCCAGCAGTGAAGCGCGGACAGGCCCTAATGAAAAACTGTTTTTT. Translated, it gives CASSEARTGPNEKLFF.

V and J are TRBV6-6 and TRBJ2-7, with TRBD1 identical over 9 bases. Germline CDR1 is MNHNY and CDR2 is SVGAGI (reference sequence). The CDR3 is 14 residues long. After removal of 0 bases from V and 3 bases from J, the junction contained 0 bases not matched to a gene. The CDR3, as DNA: TGTGCCAGCAGTTACTCGACAGGGGGCTACGAGCAGTACTTC. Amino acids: CASSYSTGGYEQYF.

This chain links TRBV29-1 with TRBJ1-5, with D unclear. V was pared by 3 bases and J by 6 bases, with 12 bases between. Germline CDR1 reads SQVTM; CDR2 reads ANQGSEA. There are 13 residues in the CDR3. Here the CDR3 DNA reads TGCAGCGTTGATGGAGGAGGTGGTCAGCCCCAGCATTTT. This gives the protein CSVDGGGGQPQHF.

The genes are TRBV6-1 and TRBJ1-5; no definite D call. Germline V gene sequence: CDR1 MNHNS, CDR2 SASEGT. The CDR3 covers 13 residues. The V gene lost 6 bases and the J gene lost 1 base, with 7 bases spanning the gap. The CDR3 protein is CASSTESNQPQHF. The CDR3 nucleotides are TGTGCCAGCAGCACAGAAAGCAATCAGCCCCAGCATTTT.

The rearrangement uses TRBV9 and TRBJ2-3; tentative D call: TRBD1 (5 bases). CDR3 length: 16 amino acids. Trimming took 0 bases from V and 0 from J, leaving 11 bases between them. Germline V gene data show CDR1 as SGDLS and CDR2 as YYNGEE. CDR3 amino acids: CASSVGTSPSTDTQYF. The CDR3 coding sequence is TGTGCCAGCAGCGTAGGGACATCCCCTAGCACAGATACGCAGTATTTT.

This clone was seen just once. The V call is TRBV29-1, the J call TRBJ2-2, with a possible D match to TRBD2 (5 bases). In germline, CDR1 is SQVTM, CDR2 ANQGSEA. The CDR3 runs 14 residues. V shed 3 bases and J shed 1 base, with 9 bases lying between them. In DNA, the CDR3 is TGCAGCGTTGACAGCGGCGTGAACACCGGGGAGCTGTTTTTT. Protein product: CSVDSGVNTGELFF.

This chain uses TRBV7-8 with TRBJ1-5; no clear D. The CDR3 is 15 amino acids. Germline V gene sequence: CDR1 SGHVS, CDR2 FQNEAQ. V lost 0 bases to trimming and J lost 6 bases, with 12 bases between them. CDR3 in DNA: TGTGCCAGCAGCTTAGCCCGGACGGGATTTCAGCCCCAGCATTTT. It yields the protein CASSLARTGFQPQHF. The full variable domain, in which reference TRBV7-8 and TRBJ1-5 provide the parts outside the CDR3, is GAGVSQSPRYKVAKRGQDVALRCDPISGHVSLFWYQQALGQGPEFLTYFQNEAQLDKSGLPSDRFFAERPEGSVSTLKIQRTQQEDSAVYLCASSLARTGFQPQHFGDGTRLSIL.